This T cell receptor (beta chain) was obtained from a study of cytomegalovirus exposure and HLA in healthy donors. Regarding the study as a whole: A few of the chains that were CMV-associated were confirmed in vitro to be specific for CMV antigens. Most TCR sequences proved rare, with some public TCRs found in many donors.

The PCR had 60 Vbeta and 13 Jbeta primers. Measured with immunoSEQ multiplex PCR; TCRdb has only the in-frame clones, and not every one. The repertoire holds some 84,000 clones, with approximately 78% as singletons. Germline lookup yields CDR1 MDHEN and CDR2 SYDVKM. The CDR3 is 17 residues long. Trimming removed 2 bases from V and 6 bases from J, with 19 bases in between. This clone was seen a single time. The antigen is not known. The clonotype was recovered from a male donor in good health and CMV-seropositive. This chain links TRBV28 with TRBJ2-2, with D possibly TRBD2 on 7 matching bases. The specimen sequenced was PBMCs. In DNA form, the CDR3 reads TGTGCCAGCAGTTTAGCCCCAGGGGTCGGGGGGTCCGGGGAGCTGTTTTTT. The encoded protein is CASSLAPGVGGSGELFF.